The text below deals with one T cell receptor (beta chain). The antigen is undetermined. A multiplex PCR was run with 60 Vbeta primers and 13 Jbeta primers. Produced via immunoSEQ multiplex PCR; TCRdb's table is partial and in-frame only. This table has 200,000 or so clones, over 60% appearing once. This sample is drawn from a study of cytomegalovirus exposure and HLA in healthy donors. Study at large: Earlier work reported 90 million to 120 million unique TCR beta sequences from some 180 million T cells.

Study outcomes and limitations: Segments of the TCR beta V type were, in most cases, productive about 90% or about 30% of the time in an earlier analysis. In vitro testing confirmed a few CMV-associated chains as specific for CMV antigens. Researchers reported in a later analysis that common viral pathogens appeared linked to several top clusters.

The origin of this receptor is a middle-aged man in good health and CMV-seronegative. Sequencing was done on a sample of PBMCs.

CDR3 sequence (DNA): TGCGCCAGCAGCCAAGACGGGACTACATACAATGAGCAGTTCTTC. Its translation: CASSQDGTTYNEQFF. The J gene is TRBJ2-1, the V gene TRBV4-1, with 7 bases lining up with TRBD2. Germline trimming cut 0 bases from V and 4 bases from J; bases unmatched to any gene: 3. Germline values: CDR1 MGHRA, CDR2 YSYEKL. This CDR3 has 15 amino acids.